Shown below are 4 T cell receptor beta chains from a single sample sequenced in a study of T cells in Graves' hyperthyroidism and ophthalmopathy. It was RNA transcripts that yielded the amplified TCR beta CDR3 regions. The HTBI primer set was used in a first-round RT-PCR of the TCR CDR3. From the multiplex PCR reads, TCRdb called clonotypes with MiXCR, one entry per CDR3 protein. Found here are more than 450,000 distinct CDR3 sequences, 12% to 15% of them singletons; the top ten hold over 11%. Input material: blood. These receptors all stem from a middle-aged woman with Graves' hyperthyroidism.

This clonotype was counted many times. This rearrangement joins TRBV3-1 to TRBJ2-3; 8 bases map to TRBD2. Germline V gives CDR1 LGHDT, CDR2 YNNKEL (reference sequence). This CDR3 has 16 amino acids. The V segment lost 3 bases and the J segment 1 base; nucleotides outside the gene matches: 6. CDR3 sequence: CASSHEGRGGTDTQYF. The CDR3 DNA follows: TGTGCCAGCAGCCACGAGGGGCGGGGGGGCACAGATACGCAGTATTTT.

In its sample, this clonotype was seen many times. The CDR3 loop reads CASSFVMTGVTEAFF. For the CDR3, the DNA is TGCGCCAGCAGCTTCGTCATGACGGGGGTCACTGAAGCTTTCTTT. The rearrangement uses TRBV4-1 and TRBJ1-1; the D gene is possibly TRBD1 (5 bases). CDR1 is MGHRA and CDR2 is YSYEKL in the germline V gene. Trimming stripped 5 bases from V and 4 bases from J, with 17 bases between. This CDR3 has 15 residues.

This clonotype was observed a few times. V and J are TRBV12-3 or TRBV12-4 and TRBJ1-2, with 8 positions matching TRBD1. The CDR3 consists of 13 residues. Unmatched junction bases numbered 4, after V lost 6 bases and J lost 4 bases. The CDR3 sequence is CASRSGGGYGYTF. For the CDR3, the DNA is TGTGCCAGCAGATCAGGGGGCGGCTATGGCTACACCTTC.

This clonotype occurred a few times. Given a much more abundant clone one base away, this may be a read error. As the CDR3 is not closed by the conserved phenylalanine or tryptophan, this likely results from a read error. J is TRBJ1-2 and V is TRBV2; 7 bases map to TRBD1. V trimming: 6 bases; J trimming: 1 base; junction bases outside the gene matches: 5. This CDR3 contains 14 residues. Germline V gene data show CDR1 as SNHLY and CDR2 as FYNNEI. CDR3 nucleotides: TGTGCCAGCAGACGGGACAGAGATAACTATGGCTACACCTCC. Translated: CASRRDRDNYGYTS.